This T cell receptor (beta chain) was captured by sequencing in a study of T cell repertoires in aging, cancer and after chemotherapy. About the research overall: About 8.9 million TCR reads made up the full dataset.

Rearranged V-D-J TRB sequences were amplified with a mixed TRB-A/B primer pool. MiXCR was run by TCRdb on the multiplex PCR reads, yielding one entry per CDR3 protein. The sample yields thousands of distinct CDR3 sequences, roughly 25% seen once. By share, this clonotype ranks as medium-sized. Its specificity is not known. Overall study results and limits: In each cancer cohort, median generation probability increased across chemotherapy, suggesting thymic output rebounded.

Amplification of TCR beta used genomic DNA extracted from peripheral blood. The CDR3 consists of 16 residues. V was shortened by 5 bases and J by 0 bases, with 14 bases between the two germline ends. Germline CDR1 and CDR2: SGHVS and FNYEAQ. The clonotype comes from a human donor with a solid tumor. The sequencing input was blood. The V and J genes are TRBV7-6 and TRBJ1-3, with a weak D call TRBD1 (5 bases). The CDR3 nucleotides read TGTGCCAGCAGCCCGTGGGGGACGGACTCTGGAAACACCATATATTTT. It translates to CASSPWGTDSGNTIYF.